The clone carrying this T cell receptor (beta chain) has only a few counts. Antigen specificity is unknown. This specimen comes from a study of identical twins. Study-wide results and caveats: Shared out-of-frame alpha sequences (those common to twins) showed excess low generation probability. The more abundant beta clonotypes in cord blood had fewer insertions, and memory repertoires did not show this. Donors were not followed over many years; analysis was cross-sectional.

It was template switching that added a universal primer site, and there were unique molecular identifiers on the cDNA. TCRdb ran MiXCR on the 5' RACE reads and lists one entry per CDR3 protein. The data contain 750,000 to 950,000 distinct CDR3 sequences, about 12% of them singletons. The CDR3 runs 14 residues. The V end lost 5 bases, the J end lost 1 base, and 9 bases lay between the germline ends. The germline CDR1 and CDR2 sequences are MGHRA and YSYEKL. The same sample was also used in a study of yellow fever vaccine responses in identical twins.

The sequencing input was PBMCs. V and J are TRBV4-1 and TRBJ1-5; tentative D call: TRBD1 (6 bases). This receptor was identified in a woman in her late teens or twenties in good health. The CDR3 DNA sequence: TGCGCCAGCAGCGTAACAGGGAGCAATCAGCCCCAGCATTTT. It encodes CASSVTGSNQPQHF.